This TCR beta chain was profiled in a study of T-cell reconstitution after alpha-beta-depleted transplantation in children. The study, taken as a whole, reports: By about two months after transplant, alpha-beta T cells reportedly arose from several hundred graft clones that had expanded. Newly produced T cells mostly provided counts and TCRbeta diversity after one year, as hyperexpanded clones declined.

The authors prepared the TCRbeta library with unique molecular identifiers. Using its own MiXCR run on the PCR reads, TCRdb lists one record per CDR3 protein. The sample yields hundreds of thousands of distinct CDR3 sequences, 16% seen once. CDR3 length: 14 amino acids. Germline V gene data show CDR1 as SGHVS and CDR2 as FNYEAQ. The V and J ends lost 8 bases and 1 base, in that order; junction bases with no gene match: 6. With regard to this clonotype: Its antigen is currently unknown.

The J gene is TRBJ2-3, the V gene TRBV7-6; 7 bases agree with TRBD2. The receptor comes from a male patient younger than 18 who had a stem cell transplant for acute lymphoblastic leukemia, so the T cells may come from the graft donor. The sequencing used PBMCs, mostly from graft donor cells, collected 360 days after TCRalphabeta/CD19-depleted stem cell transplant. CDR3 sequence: CASSYLAGTDTQYF. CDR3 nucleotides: TGTGCCAGCTCCTATCTAGCGGGCACAGATACGCAGTATTTT.